Described below is a single T cell receptor beta chain sequence and its context. This clone was recorded only once. This receptor's antigen is unknown. No much larger clone exists at a distance of one base, and base qualities are not known. This sample is drawn from a study of blood T cell repertoires in COVID-19 (dated by TCRdb to 2020 to 2022). For context, the study as a whole: Collaborator samples came from the United States, Italy and Spain and covered acute and convalescent phases of COVID-19. The prospective study material was composed of cDNA or gDNA derived from T cells, B-cell-depleted T cells, or PBMCs. Subjects who had been exposed to COVID-19, were actively infected with it, or had recovered from it provided the deeply sampled blood TCRbeta repertoires that made up the dataset. The repertoires were released in a freely available public database meant as a resource for research on the immune response to SARS-CoV-2. Samples came from the ongoing ImmuneRACE study (first 160 participants) plus 1,254 subjects from 6 global collaborators. Sample metadata almost always included a de-identified subject ID, COVID-19 status, age in years and sex. Where available, HLA class I and class II types were taken from metadata supplied by the sample provider and were not determined by assay-based typing.

Findings and caveats that apply to the study as a whole: Clinical and demographic metadata were provided uncurated, with the amount varying by source and participant.

Collaborating institutions collected whole blood in K2EDTA tubes following their own protocols. For TCRbeta analysis, collaborators shipped samples as frozen whole blood, isolated PBMCs, or DNA extracted from either of those sample types. V ends up 6 bases short and J 4 bases short, with an unmatched junction base count of 8. There are 15 amino acids in the CDR3, from cysteine to phenylalanine inclusive. Of the read, only the CDR3 DNA is kept; its 45 bases are in frame from base 1. Per the germline V gene, SGHTA is the CDR1 and FQGNSA is the CDR2. TCRbeta CDR3 regions were amplified from genomic DNA using the immunoSEQ Assay, a bias-controlled multiplex PCR. In the authors' own workflow: The number of nucleated cells in each sample was estimated from the amplification of reference gene primers within the assay. Sequence reads were collapsed and filtered to measure the absolute abundance of every unique TCRbeta CDR3 rearrangement. For each sample, productive Simpson clonality was calculated as the square root of Simpson's diversity index over productive rearrangements. Imported from immuneACCESS, the table was reduced by TCRdb to in-frame sequences with V and J called. These copies leave out some clones; in studies compared against another copy, an unresolved V gene accounts for under half, and the cause of the remainder is not known. V, J and clone size were drawn from that table, and D and trimming were deduced from the DNA. The sample table lists 210,000 or so clones, approximately 81% of them with a count of one. In total, the top ten clones hold 15% to 20% of the sample.

Source material: peripheral blood. The chain couples TRBV7-2 to TRBJ2-1; the junction holds 8 bases that match TRBD2. This receptor was taken from an elderly woman with active or convalescent COVID-19. The base sequence is TGTGCCAGCAGAAAATCGGGGGGGCCTTACAATGAGCAGTTCTTC. It specifies CASRKSGGPYNEQFF. With the rest looked up from the reference TRBV7-2 and TRBJ2-1 genes rather than sequenced, the full variable domain is GAGVSQSPSNKVTEKGKDVELRCDPISGHTALYWYRQSLGQGLEFLIYFQGNSAPDKSGLPSDRFSAERTGGSVSTLTIQRTQQEDSAVYLCASRKSGGPYNEQFFGPGTRLTVL.